These T cell receptor beta chains were read from a single sample in a study of blood T cell repertoires in COVID-19. The assay was immunoSEQ multiplex PCR, and TCRdb's table has in-frame clones only and misses some. This sample has about 93,000 clones; about 77% occur once, and the top ten carry 15% to 20%. The sequenced material came from peripheral blood. These receptors originate from a human donor in a cohort sampled during active COVID-19. CDR3s include the opening cysteine and the closing phenylalanine or tryptophan. D genes are given only for firm matches. Clone size is given for some rows only: seen once, a few or many times, or a class if the clone is expanded.

D	V	size	J	DNA	CDR3
TRBD2	TRBV4-2	NA	TRBJ2-7	TGTGCCAGCAGCCAAGATGGGGTAGCGGGGCCCTACGAGCAGTACTTC	CASSQDGVAGPYEQYF
NA	TRBV6-5	few	TRBJ2-5	TGTGCCAGCAGTTATACTGGGGCGCAGGGGGAGACCCAGTACTTC	CASSYTGAQGETQYF
TRBD1	TRBV24-1	NA	TRBJ2-1	TGTGCCACCAGTGATTCCCAACAACAGGGGGCGTACAATGAGCAGTTCTTC	CATSDSQQQGAYNEQFF
TRBD1	TRBV4-2	NA	TRBJ1-2	TGTGCCAGCAGCCAAGATTCGGACAGGGGGCGCGGAGGCTACACCTTC	CASSQDSDRGRGGYTF
NA	TRBV2	NA	TRBJ1-1	TGTGCCAGCCGCGAGCGCGGCACTGAAGCTTTCTTT	CASRERGTEAFF
NA	TRBV6-1	NA	TRBJ1-1	TGTGCCAGCAGTGTCGGTGGTGGGGGGGTGAACACTGAAGCTTTCTTT	CASSVGGGGVNTEAFF
NA	TRBV29-1	NA	TRBJ1-2	TGCAGCGTTGAAGATCGACAGTCTCCGGGTTATGGCTACACCTTC	CSVEDRQSPGYGYTF
TRBD1	TRBV10-3	few	TRBJ2-1	TGTGCCACCTCCGGGACAGGGGTAAATGAGCAGTTCTTC	CATSGTGVNEQFF
NA	TRBV5-4	few	TRBJ2-5	TGTGCCAGCAGTTCGGGACTTGAAGAGACCCAGTACTTC	CASSSGLEETQYF
TRBD1	TRBV5-1	many	TRBJ1-3	TGCGCCAGCAGCTCTGGACAGGAACCCTCTGGAAACACCATATATTTT	CASSSGQEPSGNTIYF
NA	TRBV6-6	NA	TRBJ2-7	TGTGCCAGCAGTTTTGGGCGGGACGGCTACGAGCAGTACTTC	CASSFGRDGYEQYF
NA	TRBV5-1	NA	TRBJ1-4	TGCGCCAGCAGCTTTACTAAGGGGGCTAATGAAAAACTGTTTTTT	CASSFTKGANEKLFF
NA	TRBV19	NA	TRBJ1-1	TGTGCCAGTAGTACCCCCTACGCTGAAGCTTTCTTT	CASSTPYAEAFF
TRBD1	TRBV6-1	NA	TRBJ1-6	TGTGCCAGCAGTGAGGACAGGGCTGATAATTCACCCCTCCACTTT	CASSEDRADNSPLHF
NA	TRBV28	NA	TRBJ2-1	TGTGCCAGCAGCAGTTTCCCCCTCCAAACCGGGGATGAGCAGTTCTTC	CASSSFPLQTGDEQFF
NA	TRBV19	NA	TRBJ2-3	TGTGCCAGTAGTTCGGACATGACAGGAACAGGCACAGATACGCAGTATTTT	CASSSDMTGTGTDTQYF
NA	TRBV7-9	NA	TRBJ2-7	TGTGCCAGCAGCTTAGTGTCGTACGAGCAGTACTTC	CASSLVSYEQYF
TRBD2	TRBV6-2/TRBV6-3	NA	TRBJ2-1	TGTGCCAGCAGTTATCAGCGGGGGGGCCACAATGAGCAGTTCTTC	CASSYQRGGHNEQFF
NA	TRBV7-2	once	TRBJ1-3	TGTGCCAGCAGCGCCGACCAGGGGCACACCATATATTTT	CASSADQGHTIYF
NA	TRBV6-5	many	TRBJ2-7	TGTGCCAGGGTCCGCTCACTTTCCTACGAGCAGTACTTC	CARVRSLSYEQYF
NA	TRBV2	NA	TRBJ1-1	TGTGCCAGCAGTGAAATACGACAGTCTGAAGCTTTCTTT	CASSEIRQSEAFF
TRBD2	TRBV28	NA	TRBJ2-7	TGTGCCAGCCGTAGCGGGGGGGCCTACGAGCAGTACTTC	CASRSGGAYEQYF
TRBD2	TRBV5-4	NA	TRBJ2-1	TGTGCCAGCAGCTCAGGAGCGGGGGGGCGGAATGAGCAGTTCTTC	CASSSGAGGRNEQFF